This passage covers 23 T cell receptor beta chains from one sample sequenced in a study of control samples from healthy donors and cancer patients. Libraries were prepared by immunoSEQ multiplex PCR; TCRdb keeps only in-frame clonotypes and omits some of them. The data hold around 110,000 clones, with 85% to 90% observed a single time. Sequenced material: PBMCs. These receptors came from a woman aged 50 to 60 with colorectal cancer.

J is TRBJ2-2 and V is TRBV2; 10 bases fit TRBD1. Germline CDR1 and CDR2: SNHLY and FYNNEI. The CDR3 length is 16 residues. Trimming removed 2 bases from V and 5 bases from J; junction bases left unmatched: 5. CDR3 sequence (DNA): TGTGCCAGCAGTGAACTGGGACAGGGGAATACCGGGGAGCTGTTTTTT. As protein: CASSELGQGNTGELFF.

The V gene is TRBV6-5, the J gene TRBJ2-2, with 11 positions matching TRBD1. This CDR3 region has 14 residues. The germline V gene encodes CDR1 MNHEY and CDR2 SVGAGI. The J segment lost 6 bases and the V segment lost 6 bases, leaving 3 bases of the junction unmatched. The CDR3 DNA reads TGTGCCAGCAGCAGGACAGGGGGCTCCGGGGAGCTGTTTTTT. It encodes CASSRTGGSGELFF.

The chain couples TRBV5-1 to TRBJ2-7, with D maybe TRBD2 (5 bases). This CDR3 has 16 amino acids. Between the trimmed V and J ends, which lost 3 bases and 3 bases, there was a span of 19 bases. Germline V lookup: CDR1 SGHRS, CDR2 YFSETQ. The DNA of the CDR3 is TGCGCCAGCAGCTCGTGGACGGGTGGTGAGGGCTACGAGCAGTACTTC. The encoded protein is CASSSWTGGEGYEQYF.

This chain uses TRBV5-1 with TRBJ1-2; 8 bases line up with TRBD1. Germline values: CDR1 SGHRS, CDR2 YFSETQ. This CDR3 is built from 16 residues. Trimming at V came to 4 bases and at J to 0 bases, leaving 8 bases not matched to a gene. The CDR3 coding sequence is TGCGCCAGCAGCGAGACAGGGGTCTCAGCTAACTATGGCTACACCTTC. Protein sequence: CASSETGVSANYGYTF.

V and J are TRBV11-3 and TRBJ2-1, with 8 bases aligning to TRBD2. The CDR3 loop spans 14 amino acids. Germline loops: CDR1 SGHNT, CDR2 YENEEA. V lost 5 bases, J lost 5 bases, and 5 bases stayed unmatched. CDR3 nucleotide sequence: TGTGCCAGCAGCCTCGGGACTAGGAACAATGAGCAGTTCTTC. Encoded protein: CASSLGTRNNEQFF.

This chain connects TRBV6-5 to TRBJ2-5, with no clear D. The V gene lost 7 bases and the J gene lost 2 bases, with 14 bases spanning the gap. The V gene's germline CDR1 is MNHEY and CDR2 SVGAGI. This CDR3 is built from 14 residues. The DNA for the CDR3 is TGTGCCAGCACCCGGTTTGATGGTCAAGAGACCCAGTACTTC. This gives the protein CASTRFDGQETQYF.

The chain employs TRBV19 and TRBJ1-4; TRBD1 aligns across 7 bases. Losses at the gene ends were 6 bases for V and 8 bases for J; bases not matched to a gene: 9. The CDR3 loop spans 14 amino acids. From germline, CDR1 is LNHDA and CDR2 SQIVND (reference sequence). The CDR3 loop reads CASSIRGQTEKLFF. The CDR3 region has the DNA TGTGCCAGTAGCATAAGGGGACAGACCGAAAAACTGTTTTTT.

This clone was counted once. The chain is built from TRBV6-1 and TRBJ1-2, with D unclear. Per germline, CDR1 MNHNS and CDR2 SASEGT. V was clipped by 2 bases and J by 4 bases, with 11 bases between them. The CDR3 length is 14 residues. CDR3 bases: TGTGCCAGCAGTGAATGGGAGGGCCGCTATGGCTACACCTTC. Protein: CASSEWEGRYGYTF.

As regards this clone: Different DNA sequences within this sample yield the same CDR3. V gene TRBV19 combines with J gene TRBJ1-1, with D unresolved. V lost 7 bases and J 4 bases, leaving 10 bases between the germline ends. Germline CDR1 LNHDA, CDR2 SQIVND (reference sequence). This CDR3 spans 12 amino acids. DNA of the CDR3: TGTGCCAGTATGTGGGGAGGCACTGAAGCTTTCTTT. Its translation is CASMWGGTEAFF.

The rearrangement joins TRBV2 to TRBJ2-5; D remains unclear. Germline CDR1 is SNHLY and CDR2 is FYNNEI. V gave up 6 bases and J gave up 1 base, with 12 bases separating them. There are 14 residues in the CDR3. In DNA, the CDR3 is TGTGCCAGCAGCTCTATATCAGGCCAAGAGACCCAGTACTTC. Its translation: CASSSISGQETQYF. The full variable domain, its missing parts supplied by reference TRBV2 and TRBJ2-5, is EPEVTQTPSHQVTQMGQEVILRCVPISNHLYFYWYRQILGQKVEFLVSFYNNEISEKSEIFDDQFSVERPDGSNFTLKIRSTKLEDSAMYFCASSSISGQETQYFGPGTRLLVL.

This chain uses TRBV3-1 (or the pseudogene TRBV3-2) with TRBJ1-6, with D uncertain. CDR3 length: 14 residues. CDR1 LGHDT and CDR2 YNNKEL come from the germline V gene (reference sequence). V lost 0 bases and J 10 bases, leaving 10 bases between the germline ends. DNA of the CDR3: TGTGCCAGCAGCCAAGAGTGGGAAAGCTCACCCCTCCACTTT. It translates to CASSQEWESSPLHF.

J is TRBJ1-3 and V is TRBV5-1, with TRBD1 identical over 9 bases. The junction had 7 bases not matched to a gene; V was cut back by 2 bases and J by 7 bases. Germline values: CDR1 SGHRS, CDR2 YFSETQ. The CDR3 sequence is 15 residues long. CDR3 loop: CASSFSPGQGNTIYF. Here the CDR3 DNA reads TGCGCCAGCAGCTTCAGTCCTGGACAGGGGAACACCATATATTTT. The variable domain in full, with the rest retrieved from reference TRBV5-1 and TRBJ1-3, is KAGVTQTPRYLIKTRGQQVTLSCSPISGHRSVSWYQQTPGQGLQFLFEYFSETQRNKGNFPGRFSGRQFSNSRSEMNVSTLELGDSALYLCASSFSPGQGNTIYFGEGSWLTVV.

The chain employs TRBV7-8 and TRBJ1-2, with 8 nucleotides matching TRBD1. This CDR3 spans 18 amino acids. J gave up 0 bases and V 1 base, and 10 bases lay outside the gene matches. Per the germline V gene, CDR1 is SGHVS and CDR2 is FQNEAQ. CDR3 nucleotides: TGTGCCAGCAGCTTAGTATGGGGACAGGCCTTAGCTAACTATGGCTACACCTTC. Amino acids: CASSLVWGQALANYGYTF.

The genes are TRBV2 and TRBJ2-6, with D unresolved. This CDR3 region has 14 residues. The V end lost 6 bases, the J end lost 3 bases, and 9 bases lay between the germline ends. Per the germline V gene, CDR1 is SNHLY and CDR2 is FYNNEI. The DNA for the CDR3 is TGTGCCAGCAGAACGGACGGTGGGGCCAACGTCCTGACTTTC. This codes for CASRTDGGANVLTF.

V gene TRBV18 combines with J gene TRBJ1-2; 7 bases match TRBD1. The CDR3 runs 16 residues. The V and J ends lost 6 bases and 4 bases, in that order; junction bases with no gene match: 14. Germline V gene sequence: CDR1 KGHSH, CDR2 LQKENI. CDR3 coding DNA: TGTGCCAGCTCCCTAAATGCAGGGGGGATCATCTATGGCTACACCTTC. Translated: CASSLNAGGIIYGYTF.

The chain couples TRBV7-9 to TRBJ1-1; D is ambiguous. Germline CDR1 and CDR2: SEHNR and FQNEAQ (reference sequence). Trimming took off 2 bases at V and 6 bases at J, with 7 bases between the two ends. The CDR3 loop spans 12 amino acids. The CDR3, as DNA: TGTGCCAGCAGCTTAATTACGGCTGAAGCTTTCTTT. The encoded protein is CASSLITAEAFF. The full variable domain, with the rest looked up from reference TRBV7-9 and TRBJ1-1, is DTGVSQNPRHKITKRGQNVTFRCDPISEHNRLYWYRQTLGQGPEFLTYFQNEAQLEKSRLLSDRFSAERPKGSFSTLEIQRTEQGDSAMYLCASSLITAEAFFGQGTRLTVV.

V usage is TRBV7-2 and J usage is TRBJ2-7; 7 bases line up with TRBD1. This CDR3 spans 15 amino acids. V lost 5 bases to trimming and J lost 2 bases; unmatched junction nucleotides: 9. Germline CDR1 is SGHTA and CDR2 is FQGNSA. The CDR3 DNA follows: TGTGCCAGCAGCCCACACGGGACAGTCCCCTACGAGCAGTACTTC. Encoded protein: CASSPHGTVPYEQYF. The full variable domain, its missing parts supplied by reference TRBV7-2 and TRBJ2-7, is GAGVSQSPSNKVTEKGKDVELRCDPISGHTALYWYRQSLGQGLEFLIYFQGNSAPDKSGLPSDRFSAERTGGSVSTLTIQRTQQEDSAVYLCASSPHGTVPYEQYFGPGTRLTVT.

This rearrangement joins TRBV19 to TRBJ1-4; D is undetermined. This CDR3 spans 13 amino acids. Germline lookup yields CDR1 LNHDA and CDR2 SQIVND (reference sequence). The V gene lost 3 bases and the J gene lost 5 bases, with 7 bases spanning the gap. CDR3 nucleotides: TGTGCCAGTAGTATGCAATTAAATGAAAAACTGTTTTTT. Translating gives CASSMQLNEKLFF.

The count of this clone is one. V gene TRBV7-2 combines with J gene TRBJ2-7; perhaps TRBD2 as D (5 bases). V was cut by 4 bases and J by 12 bases, with 16 bases left in between. The CDR3 has 12 amino acids. Germline V lookup: CDR1 SGHTA, CDR2 FQGNSA. As DNA, the CDR3 is TGTGCCAGCAGCTCCTCGACTACACGGCCGTACTTC. It translates to CASSSSTTRPYF.

This sequence joins TRBV6-2 or TRBV6-3 and TRBJ1-4, with D unclear. The V end was cut by 5 bases, the J end by 6 bases, with 13 bases between. CDR1 and CDR2 (germline): MNHEY, SVGEGT. The CDR3 has 14 amino acids. The CDR3 reads CASSPDARDEKLFF. The CDR3 DNA reads TGTGCCAGCAGTCCGGACGCCCGGGATGAAAAACTGTTTTTT.

The genes are TRBV28 and TRBJ1-4, with D uncertain. CDR3 length equals 11 residues. Germline loops: CDR1 MDHEN, CDR2 SYDVKM. The V gene lost 7 bases and the J gene lost 3 bases, with 3 bases spanning the gap. CDR3 amino acids: CASMANEKLFF. As DNA, the CDR3 is TGTGCCAGCATGGCTAATGAAAAACTGTTTTTT.

The V gene is TRBV7-6, the J gene TRBJ2-7, with D unresolved. Germline V gives CDR1 SGHVS, CDR2 FNYEAQ. The CDR3 is 12 residues long. Trimming removed 11 bases at V and 0 bases at J, with 11 bases between. The CDR3 nucleotides are TGTGCCCGCGCTAAAAGCTCCTACGAGCAGTACTTC. The encoded protein is CARAKSSYEQYF.

This clone was detected only once. J is TRBJ2-7 and V is TRBV19, with 9 nucleotides matching TRBD2. The CDR3 contains 12 residues. The germline V gene encodes CDR1 LNHDA and CDR2 SQIVND (reference sequence). V was pared by 5 bases and J by 7 bases, with 3 bases of the junction left unmatched. CDR3 sequence reads: CASSVLAGEQYF. CDR3 sequence (DNA): TGTGCCAGTAGTGTGCTAGCGGGAGAGCAGTACTTC.